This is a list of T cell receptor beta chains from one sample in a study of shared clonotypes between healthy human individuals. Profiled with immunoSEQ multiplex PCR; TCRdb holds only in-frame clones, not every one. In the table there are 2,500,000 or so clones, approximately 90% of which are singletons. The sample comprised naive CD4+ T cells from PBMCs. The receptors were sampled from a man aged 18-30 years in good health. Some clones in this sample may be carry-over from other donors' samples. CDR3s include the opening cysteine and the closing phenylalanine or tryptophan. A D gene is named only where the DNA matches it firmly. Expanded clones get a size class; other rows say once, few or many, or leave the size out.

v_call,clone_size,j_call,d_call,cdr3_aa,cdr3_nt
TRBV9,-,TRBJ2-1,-,CASSVGAGQWNEQFF,TGTGCCAGCAGCGTAGGGGCGGGACAGTGGAATGAGCAGTTCTTC
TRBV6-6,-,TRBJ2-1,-,CASTSRDGPAREQFF,TGTGCCAGCACCTCCCGGGACGGACCAGCGCGTGAGCAGTTCTTC
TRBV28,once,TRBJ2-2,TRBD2,CASSLSGGRRTGELFF,TGTGCCAGCAGTTTGAGTGGCGGGAGGCGCACCGGGGAGCTGTTTTTT
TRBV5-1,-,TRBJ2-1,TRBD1,CASSRLTGDINNEQFF,TGCGCCAGCAGCCGACTGACAGGGGACATTAACAATGAGCAGTTCTTC
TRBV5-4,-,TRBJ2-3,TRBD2,CASSLRGRRVDTQYF,TGTGCCAGCAGCTTGCGCGGGAGAAGGGTAGATACGCAGTATTTT
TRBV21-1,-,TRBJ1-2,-,CASRTFNYGYTF,TGTGCCAGCAGAACTTTTAACTATGGCTACACCTTC
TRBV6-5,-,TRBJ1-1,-,CASSHKGEAFF,TGTGCCAGCAGCCACAAGGGAGAAGCTTTCTTT
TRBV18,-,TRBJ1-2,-,CASSPTDTDYGYTF,TGTGCCAGCTCACCAACCGATACAGACTATGGCTACACCTTC
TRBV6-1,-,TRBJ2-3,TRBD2,CASLSGSLTDTQYF,TGTGCCAGCCTAAGCGGGAGTCTCACAGATACGCAGTATTTT
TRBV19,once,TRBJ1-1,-,CASTTPGGNTEAFF,TGTGCCAGTACAACCCCGGGCGGGAACACTGAAGCTTTCTTT
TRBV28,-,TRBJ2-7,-,CASTPVGDSYEQYF,TGTGCCAGCACCCCGGTCGGGGACTCCTACGAGCAGTACTTC
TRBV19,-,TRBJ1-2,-,CASSIGGHDYGYTF,TGTGCCAGTAGTATTGGAGGGCACGACTATGGCTACACCTTC
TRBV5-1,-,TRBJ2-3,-,CASYRDTYTDTQYF,TGCGCCAGCTACCGGGACACCTACACAGATACGCAGTATTTT
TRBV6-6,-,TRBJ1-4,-,CASSYHTGLPPEKLFF,TGTGCCAGCAGTTATCATACAGGACTCCCTCCCGAAAAACTGTTTTTT
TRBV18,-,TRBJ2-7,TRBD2,CASSPLAGGVNEQYF,TGTGCCAGCTCACCCCTAGCGGGAGGTGTAAACGAGCAGTACTTC
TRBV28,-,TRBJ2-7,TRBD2,CASTAAGAQYEQYF,TGTGCCAGCACAGCAGCGGGAGCGCAGTACGAGCAGTACTTC
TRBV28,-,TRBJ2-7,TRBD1,CASSGDRVGEQYF,TGTGCCAGCAGTGGGGACAGGGTGGGCGAGCAGTACTTC
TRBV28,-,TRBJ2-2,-,CASSLSVARTGELFF,TGTGCCAGCAGTTTATCTGTCGCCCGCACCGGGGAGCTGTTTTTT
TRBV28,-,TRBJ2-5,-,CASSLIFGETQYF,TGTGCCAGCAGTTTAATATTTGGGGAGACCCAGTACTTC
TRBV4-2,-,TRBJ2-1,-,CASSHGLNNEQFF,TGTGCCAGCAGCCACGGACTCAACAATGAGCAGTTCTTC
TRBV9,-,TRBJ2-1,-,CASSTTPGPEIGEQFF,TGTGCCAGCAGCACCACTCCGGGACCTGAAATCGGTGAGCAGTTCTTC
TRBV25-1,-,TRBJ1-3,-,CASSDPSSGNTIYF,TGTGCCAGCAGTGATCCCAGCTCTGGAAACACCATATATTTT
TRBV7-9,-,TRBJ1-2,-,CASSLDGANYGYTF,TGTGCCAGCAGCTTAGATGGAGCTAACTATGGCTACACCTTC
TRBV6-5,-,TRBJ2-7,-,CASTPPQSYEQYF,TGTGCCAGCACCCCACCGCAGAGTTACGAGCAGTACTTC
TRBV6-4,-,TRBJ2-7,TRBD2,CASSPPGLAVIHEQYF,TGTGCCAGCAGTCCCCCGGGACTAGCGGTAATCCACGAGCAGTACTTC
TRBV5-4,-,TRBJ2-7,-,CASSLDLVTSSYEQYF,TGTGCCAGCAGCTTGGATCTGGTTACTAGCTCCTACGAGCAGTACTTC